The T cell receptor (beta chain) described here comes from a study of cytomegalovirus exposure and HLA in healthy donors. Study-level points and caveats: CMV serostatus was the sole immune exposure data available.

Points on this clone: What it binds is not known.

Vbeta (60) and Jbeta (13) primers were used in the PCR. This table comes from immunoSEQ multiplex PCR, and its TCRdb copy is limited to in-frame clones, with some not included. The data show 150,000 to 200,000 clones, 70% to 85% seen once. The sequencing sample was made of PBMCs. The TCR sequence derives from a woman in her thirties in good health and CMV-seronegative.

For the CDR3, the DNA is TGTGCCAGCAGTGACAAGGCAGGGGGTAATGAAAAACTGTTTTTT. Translation: CASSDKAGGNEKLFF. The chain employs TRBV6-4 and TRBJ1-4; TRBD1 agrees at 7 bases. Germline V lookup: CDR1 MRHNA, CDR2 SNTAGT. With 2 bases clipped from V and 4 bases from J, the junction kept 4 bases outside the gene matches. The CDR3 spans 15 residues.